One sample yielded the 5 T cell receptor beta chains listed below, sequenced in a study of blood T cell repertoires in COVID-19 (TCRdb year 2020). Libraries were built with the immunoSEQ multiplex PCR assay. Sourced from immuneACCESS, this table was stored by TCRdb with only in-frame sequences that have V and J called. A share of the clones is absent; for the studies checked, an unresolved V gene accounts for under half, and the remainder has no known explanation. In all, the sample holds a few hundred thousand clones, and approximately 92% of those were seen once. The ten biggest clones cover just over 2.5% of the sample. The specimen sequenced was peripheral blood. The receptors here all came from a person aged 18-29 years with COVID-19, enrolled during active disease.

The rearrangement uses TRBV19 and TRBJ2-2; possible D gene TRBD2, 6 bases. The CDR3 is 17 residues long. Trimming pared 6 bases from V and 0 bases from J, leaving 17 bases between. Germline V gives CDR1 LNHDA, CDR2 SQIVND (reference sequence). The CDR3, as DNA: TGTGCCAGTAGCCCTTGGGACTCTTTCTCGAACACCGGGGAGCTGTTTTTT. Translating gives CASSPWDSFSNTGELFF.

This clone was picked up many times. The V call is TRBV6-2 or TRBV6-3, the J call TRBJ1-1; a weak D match, TRBD1 (6 bases). CDR3 size: 21 residues. With 0 bases removed from V and 0 bases from J, the gap between germline ends came to 26 bases. Per the germline V gene, CDR1 is MNHEY and CDR2 is SVGEGT. CDR3 DNA: TGTGCCAGCAGTTACTCCCTGCGGCAGGGGCAGGTTACCCGATTGAACACTGAAGCTTTCTTT. Its protein product is CASSYSLRQGQVTRLNTEAFF.

The rearrangement uses TRBV6-2 or TRBV6-3 and TRBJ2-5; TRBD2 is a possible D gene (5 bases). V dropped 5 bases and J dropped 5 bases, with 12 bases sitting between them. Germline CDR1 and CDR2: MNHEY and SVGEGT. The CDR3 extends over 13 amino acids. The DNA for the CDR3 is TGTGCCAGCAGTAGATGGACGGGGGAGACCCAGTACTTC. It specifies CASSRWTGETQYF.

This rearrangement joins TRBV2 to TRBJ2-3; D may be TRBD2 (5 bases). This CDR3 has 12 amino acids. Trimming left V 6 bases short and J 5 bases short, with 9 bases between. Germline CDR1 is SNHLY and CDR2 is FYNNEI. The CDR3 DNA reads as TGTGCCAGCAGCGGGATGGTAGATACGCAGTATTTT. Its translation: CASSGMVDTQYF.

V usage is TRBV7-9 and J usage is TRBJ1-2, with D unclear. Trimming cost V 4 bases and J 4 bases, with 4 bases left between them. Germline V lookup: CDR1 SEHNR, CDR2 FQNEAQ (reference sequence). This CDR3 is built from 11 residues. The CDR3 spells CASSSGYGYTF. CDR3 DNA: TGTGCCAGCAGCTCCGGCTATGGCTACACCTTC.